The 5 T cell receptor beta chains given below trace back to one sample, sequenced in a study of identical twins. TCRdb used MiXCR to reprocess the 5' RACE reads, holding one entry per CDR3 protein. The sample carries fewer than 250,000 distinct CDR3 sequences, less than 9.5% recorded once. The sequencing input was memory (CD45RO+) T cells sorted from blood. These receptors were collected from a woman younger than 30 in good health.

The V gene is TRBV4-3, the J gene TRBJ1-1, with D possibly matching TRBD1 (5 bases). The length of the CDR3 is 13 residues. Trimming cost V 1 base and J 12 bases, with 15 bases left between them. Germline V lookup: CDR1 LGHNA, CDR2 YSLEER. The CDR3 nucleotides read TGCGCCAGCAGCCAAGGTTGGGGTGGACAAACTTTCTTT. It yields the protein CASSQGWGGQTFF.

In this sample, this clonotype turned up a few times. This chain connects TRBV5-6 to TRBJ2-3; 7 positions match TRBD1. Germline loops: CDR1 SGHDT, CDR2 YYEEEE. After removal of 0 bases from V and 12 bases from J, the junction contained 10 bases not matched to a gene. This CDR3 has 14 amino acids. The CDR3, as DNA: TGTGCCAGCAGCTTGGGTACAAGACAGGGAAATCAGTATTTT. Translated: CASSLGTRQGNQYF.

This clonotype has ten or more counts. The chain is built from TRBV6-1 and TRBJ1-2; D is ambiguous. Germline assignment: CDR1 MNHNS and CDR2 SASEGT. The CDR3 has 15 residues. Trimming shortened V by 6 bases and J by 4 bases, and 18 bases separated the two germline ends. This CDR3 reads CASSRGVPMTYGYTF. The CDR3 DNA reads TGTGCCAGCAGCCGCGGGGTGCCGATGACCTATGGCTACACCTTC.

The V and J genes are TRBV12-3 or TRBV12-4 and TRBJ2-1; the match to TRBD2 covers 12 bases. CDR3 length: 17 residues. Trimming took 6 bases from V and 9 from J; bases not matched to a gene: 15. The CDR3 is CASSPPLAGGLGVEQFF. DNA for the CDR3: TGTGCCAGCAGCCCTCCTCTAGCGGGGGGGCTGGGGGTTGAGCAGTTCTTC.

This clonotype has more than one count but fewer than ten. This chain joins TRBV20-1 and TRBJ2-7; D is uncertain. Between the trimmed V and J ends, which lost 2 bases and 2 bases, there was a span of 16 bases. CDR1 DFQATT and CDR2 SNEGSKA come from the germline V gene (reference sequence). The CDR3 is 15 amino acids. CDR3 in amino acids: CSARNVWEPTYEQYF. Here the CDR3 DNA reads TGCAGTGCTAGAAACGTCTGGGAACCCACCTACGAGCAGTACTTC.